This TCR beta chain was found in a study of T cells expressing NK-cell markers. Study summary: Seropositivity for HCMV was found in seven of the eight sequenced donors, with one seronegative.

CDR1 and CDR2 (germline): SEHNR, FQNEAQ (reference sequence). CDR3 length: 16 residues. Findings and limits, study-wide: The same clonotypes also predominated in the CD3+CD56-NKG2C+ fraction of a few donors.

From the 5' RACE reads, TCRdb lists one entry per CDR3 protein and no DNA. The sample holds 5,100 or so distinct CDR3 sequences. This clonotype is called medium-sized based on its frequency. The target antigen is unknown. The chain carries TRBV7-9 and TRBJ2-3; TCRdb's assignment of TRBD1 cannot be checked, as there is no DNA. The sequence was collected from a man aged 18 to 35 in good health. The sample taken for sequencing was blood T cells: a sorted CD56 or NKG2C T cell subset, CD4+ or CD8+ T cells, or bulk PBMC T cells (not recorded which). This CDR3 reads CASSSGTGEVTDTQYF.